One and the same sample provided the 11 T cell receptor beta chains below, sequenced in a study of shared clonotypes between healthy human individuals. The repertoire was sequenced with immunoSEQ multiplex PCR; TCRdb's copy has only in-frame clones and lacks some. Here the sample spans around 2,000,000 clones, roughly 95% being singletons. Sample: naive CD4+ T cells sorted from blood. Described subset: CD45RA+ positively selected. Receptors originate from a man between 18 and 35 years old in good health.

This chain links TRBV4-3 with TRBJ1-1, with D unclear. Per the germline V gene, CDR1 is LGHNA and CDR2 is YSLEER. This CDR3 has 16 residues. Trimming left V 5 bases short and J 1 base short, with 17 bases between. DNA for the CDR3: TGCGCCAGCAGCGAAGGGCCCGGAGGGCCGAACACTGAAGCTTTCTTT. This encodes CASSEGPGGPNTEAFF.

The gene calls are TRBV5-4 and TRBJ2-7; 11 bases fit TRBD2. The CDR3 is 18 residues long. The V segment lost 3 bases and the J segment 7 bases; nucleotides outside the gene matches: 18. The germline gives CDR1 SGHNT, CDR2 YYREEE (reference sequence). The CDR3 region has the DNA TGTGCCAGCAGCTCCCTCCCTGGAAGGCTAGCGGGAGGAACAGAGCAGTACTTC. Amino acids: CASSSLPGRLAGGTEQYF.

The CDR3 coding sequence is TGTGCCAGCAGCTTTCCGCCGAGTCACACTGAAGCTTTCTTT. Its translation is CASSFPPSHTEAFF. This rearrangement joins TRBV7-9 to TRBJ1-1, with D unresolved. The CDR3 spans 14 residues. Trimming shortened V by 3 bases and J by 3 bases, and 11 bases separated the two germline ends. CDR1 and CDR2 from the germline V gene are SEHNR and FQNEAQ (reference sequence).

The chain employs TRBV27 and TRBJ2-1; 12 bases fit TRBD2. V shed 8 bases and J 6 bases; nucleotides not matched to a gene: 2. The CDR3 runs 13 residues. Germline-derived CDR1 and CDR2 are MNHEY and SMNVEV (reference sequence). CDR3 loop: CASQGLAGNEQFF. DNA of the CDR3: TGTGCCAGCCAGGGACTAGCGGGCAATGAGCAGTTCTTC.

The chain combines TRBV4-1 with TRBJ2-3; TRBD2 matches at 14 bases. V trimming: 5 bases; J trimming: 3 bases; junction bases outside the gene matches: 10. Germline CDR1 and CDR2: MGHRA and YSYEKL. The CDR3 length is 18 residues. For the CDR3, the DNA is TGCGCCAGCAGCTCACCTTGGACTAGCGGGGGGATAACAGATACGCAGTATTTT. This gives the protein CASSSPWTSGGITDTQYF.

J is TRBJ1-4 and V is TRBV30; D perhaps matches TRBD1 (6 bases). Germline lookup yields CDR1 GTSNPN and CDR2 SVGIG (reference sequence). Trimming took 2 bases from V and 0 from J, leaving 13 bases between them. The CDR3 contains 16 residues. CDR3 DNA: TGTGCCTGGAGTCCCGGGACAACTGCAACTAATGAAAAACTGTTTTTT. As protein: CAWSPGTTATNEKLFF.

The chain recombines TRBV12-5 with TRBJ2-6, with D possibly TRBD1 on 5 matching bases. Trimming took off 3 bases at V and 3 bases at J, with 12 bases between the two ends. From germline, CDR1 is LGHNT and CDR2 FRNRAP. The CDR3 length is 16 residues. CDR3 in amino acids: CASGLPAGRGANVLTF. Here the CDR3 DNA reads TGTGCTAGTGGTTTACCAGCAGGGCGTGGGGCCAACGTCCTGACTTTC.

The chain couples TRBV4-1 to TRBJ2-2; the D is unclear. This CDR3 region has 15 residues. V shed 1 base and J shed 1 base, with 7 bases lying between them. The germline V gene encodes CDR1 MGHRA and CDR2 YSYEKL. The DNA for the CDR3 is TGCGCCAGCAGCCAAGTAGGCAGGAACACCGGGGAGCTGTTTTTT. It encodes CASSQVGRNTGELFF.

This chain connects TRBV25-1 to TRBJ1-4, with D possibly matching TRBD1 (6 bases). This CDR3 is 15 amino acids long. The germline V gene encodes CDR1 MGHDK and CDR2 SYGVNS. V was trimmed by 1 base and J by 4 bases, leaving 10 bases between them. CDR3: CASSESGALNEKLFF. The CDR3 DNA follows: TGTGCCAGCAGTGAATCAGGGGCGCTTAATGAAAAACTGTTTTTT.

In the case of this clone: Other nucleotide sequences in the sample specify the same CDR3. The V and J genes are TRBV28 and TRBJ2-3; either TRBD1 or TRBD2 may supply D (5 bases each). From germline, CDR1 is MDHEN and CDR2 SYDVKM. V was pared by 2 bases and J by 2 bases, with 8 bases between. The CDR3 totals 14 residues. The CDR3 loop reads CASSLGGTTDTQYF. CDR3 sequence (DNA): TGTGCCAGCAGTTTAGGGGGAACCACAGATACGCAGTATTTT.

This clone was seen a few times. The sample contains more than one DNA sequence encoding this CDR3. The V gene is TRBV7-9, the J gene TRBJ1-5; D gene uncertain. Deletions cut 3 bases from V and 5 bases from J, with 5 bases between. CDR1 SEHNR and CDR2 FQNEAQ come from the germline V gene (reference sequence). The CDR3 runs 12 residues. CDR3 sequence (DNA): TGTGCCAGCAGCTTGACGGATCAGCCCCAGCATTTT. Translation gives CASSLTDQPQHF.